A selection of T cell receptor beta chains follows, all from one sample in a study of blood T cell repertoires in COVID-19. Measured with immunoSEQ multiplex PCR; TCRdb has only the in-frame clones, and not every one. Of 150,000 to 200,000 clones in the sample, approximately 90% were seen once. The source material was peripheral blood. These receptors all come from a human donor in a cohort sampled during active COVID-19. Both conserved end residues are part of each CDR3. The D gene is left open where the match is weak. Size values are once, few and many counts, or a class for expanded clones, and some rows have none.

V gene: TRBV28; D gene: TRBD1; J gene: TRBJ2-1; clone size: -; CDR3 protein: CASNVDRGAYNEQFF; CDR3 DNA: TGTGCCAGCAATGTTGACAGGGGTGCCTACAATGAGCAGTTCTTC
V gene: TRBV18; D gene: TRBD1; J gene: TRBJ1-1; clone size: -; CDR3 protein: CASSPLNRGHRAAEAFF; CDR3 DNA: TGTGCCAGCTCACCCCTGAACAGGGGGCACAGAGCGGCTGAAGCTTTCTTT
V gene: TRBV4-1; D gene: TRBD1; J gene: TRBJ2-7; clone size: -; CDR3 protein: CASSQGTGDYEQYF; CDR3 DNA: TGCGCCAGCAGCCAAGGGACAGGGGACTACGAGCAGTACTTC
V gene: TRBV4-1; D gene: -; J gene: TRBJ2-5; clone size: -; CDR3 protein: CASSQGSRVETQYF; CDR3 DNA: TGCGCCAGCAGCCAAGGATCCAGGGTGGAGACCCAGTACTTC
V gene: TRBV10-3; D gene: TRBD2; J gene: TRBJ2-6; clone size: -; CDR3 protein: CAISDGRDRSAGANVLTF; CDR3 DNA: TGTGCCATCAGTGATGGGAGGGACCGGAGTGCAGGGGCCAACGTCCTGACTTTC
V gene: TRBV5-1; D gene: -; J gene: TRBJ2-1; clone size: -; CDR3 protein: CASSWGLYNEQFF; CDR3 DNA: TGCGCCAGCAGCTGGGGACTTTACAATGAGCAGTTCTTC
V gene: TRBV7-2; D gene: -; J gene: TRBJ2-5; clone size: -; CDR3 protein: CASSLSFSQRSRRQETQYF; CDR3 DNA: TGTGCCAGCAGCTTAAGCTTTTCGCAGCGGTCCCGTCGGCAAGAGACCCAGTACTTC
V gene: TRBV27; D gene: TRBD1; J gene: TRBJ2-7; clone size: -; CDR3 protein: CASRGQGAYEQYF; CDR3 DNA: TGTGCCAGCCGGGGACAGGGAGCCTACGAGCAGTACTTC
V gene: TRBV7-9; D gene: -; J gene: TRBJ2-1; clone size: few; CDR3 protein: CASSSWRGSTHEQFF; CDR3 DNA: TGTGCCAGCAGCTCCTGGCGGGGAAGCACCCATGAGCAGTTCTTC
V gene: TRBV7-9; D gene: TRBD1; J gene: TRBJ2-7; clone size: few; CDR3 protein: CASSLGQGTLYEQYF; CDR3 DNA: TGTGCCAGCAGCCTCGGACAGGGGACATTATACGAGCAGTACTTC
V gene: TRBV2; D gene: -; J gene: TRBJ2-1; clone size: -; CDR3 protein: CASSAPVSSSYNEQFF; CDR3 DNA: TGTGCCAGCAGTGCCCCGGTGTCGAGCTCCTACAATGAGCAGTTCTTC
V gene: TRBV29-1; D gene: -; J gene: TRBJ2-3; clone size: -; CDR3 protein: CSVVEGGKHTDTQYF; CDR3 DNA: TGCAGCGTTGTCGAGGGGGGGAAACACACAGATACGCAGTATTTT
V gene: TRBV5-6; D gene: TRBD2; J gene: TRBJ2-5; clone size: -; CDR3 protein: CASSLLAGQETQYF; CDR3 DNA: TGTGCCAGCAGCTTGTTAGCGGGACAAGAGACCCAGTACTTC
V gene: TRBV9; D gene: TRBD2; J gene: TRBJ2-1; clone size: -; CDR3 protein: CASSATSGRAYNEQFF; CDR3 DNA: TGTGCCAGCAGCGCGACTAGCGGGAGGGCGTACAATGAGCAGTTCTTC
V gene: TRBV6-6; D gene: -; J gene: TRBJ1-2; clone size: -; CDR3 protein: CASRRVGYTF; CDR3 DNA: TGTGCCAGCCGCAGGGTCGGCTACACCTTC
V gene: TRBV19; D gene: TRBD1; J gene: TRBJ1-1; clone size: -; CDR3 protein: CASSIGQGAGSEAFF; CDR3 DNA: TGTGCCAGTAGTATAGGACAGGGGGCAGGGTCTGAAGCTTTCTTT
V gene: TRBV9; D gene: -; J gene: TRBJ2-6; clone size: few; CDR3 protein: CASSVGPFSGANVLTF; CDR3 DNA: TGTGCCAGCAGCGTAGGTCCGTTCTCTGGGGCCAACGTCCTGACTTTC
V gene: TRBV28; D gene: -; J gene: TRBJ1-1; clone size: -; CDR3 protein: CASRAGGGTEAFF; CDR3 DNA: TGTGCCAGCAGGGCCGGCGGGGGCACTGAAGCTTTCTTT
V gene: TRBV19; D gene: -; J gene: TRBJ2-7; clone size: -; CDR3 protein: CASSMGQGIFYEQYF; CDR3 DNA: TGTGCCAGTAGTATGGGGCAGGGAATTTTCTACGAGCAGTACTTC
V gene: TRBV28; D gene: -; J gene: TRBJ2-7; clone size: -; CDR3 protein: CASSFRNYEQYF; CDR3 DNA: TGTGCCAGCAGTTTCCGTAACTACGAGCAGTACTTC
V gene: TRBV5-1; D gene: TRBD2; J gene: TRBJ2-5; clone size: -; CDR3 protein: CASSLSSGIETQYF; CDR3 DNA: TGCGCCAGCAGCCTCTCTAGCGGGATCGAGACCCAGTACTTC
V gene: TRBV4-1; D gene: -; J gene: TRBJ1-2; clone size: many; CDR3 protein: CASSMTVANYGYTF; CDR3 DNA: TGCGCCAGCAGCATGACAGTAGCTAACTATGGCTACACCTTC
V gene: TRBV28; D gene: TRBD1; J gene: TRBJ1-5; clone size: -; CDR3 protein: CASGQGAPLMGSNQPQHF; CDR3 DNA: TGTGCCAGCGGACAGGGGGCGCCCCTAATGGGGAGCAATCAGCCCCAGCATTTT
V gene: TRBV27; D gene: -; J gene: TRBJ2-1; clone size: -; CDR3 protein: CASTLYNEQFF; CDR3 DNA: TGTGCCAGCACCTTATACAATGAGCAGTTCTTC
V gene: TRBV5-4; D gene: TRBD1; J gene: TRBJ1-2; clone size: -; CDR3 protein: CASSSQGAYGYTF; CDR3 DNA: TGTGCCAGCAGCTCGCAGGGGGCCTATGGCTACACCTTC
V gene: TRBV27; D gene: TRBD1; J gene: TRBJ1-5; clone size: once; CDR3 protein: CASSFRDRVGQPQHF; CDR3 DNA: TGTGCCAGCAGTTTCAGGGACAGGGTAGGTCAGCCCCAGCATTTT
V gene: TRBV4-1; D gene: TRBD1; J gene: TRBJ1-2; clone size: -; CDR3 protein: CASSKTGGSGYTF; CDR3 DNA: TGCGCCAGCAGCAAGACAGGGGGCTCTGGCTACACCTTC
V gene: TRBV7-2; D gene: TRBD2; J gene: TRBJ2-3; clone size: -; CDR3 protein: CASSLLLAGGPDADTQYF; CDR3 DNA: TGTGCCAGCAGCTTACTGCTAGCGGGGGGGCCGGACGCAGATACGCAGTATTTT
V gene: TRBV28; D gene: TRBD1; J gene: TRBJ1-4; clone size: -; CDR3 protein: CASSVPPGQVNEKLFF; CDR3 DNA: TGTGCCAGCAGTGTCCCGCCGGGACAGGTTAATGAAAAACTGTTTTTT
V gene: TRBV3-1/TRBV3-2; D gene: TRBD2; J gene: TRBJ2-7; clone size: -; CDR3 protein: CASSRPGLAGNEQYF; CDR3 DNA: TGTGCCAGCAGCCGGCCCGGACTAGCGGGAAACGAGCAGTACTTC
V gene: TRBV2; D gene: TRBD1; J gene: TRBJ1-2; clone size: few; CDR3 protein: CASSLQGVGGYTF; CDR3 DNA: TGTGCCAGCAGTCTGCAGGGGGTAGGTGGCTACACCTTC